This is a list of T cell receptor beta chains from one sample in a study of shared clonotypes between healthy human individuals. Data came from immunoSEQ multiplex PCR; TCRdb stores just in-frame clones and leaves some out. Of 2 million to 2.5 million clones in the sample, 85% to 95% were seen once. Sequencing was carried out using naive CD4+ T cells from PBMCs. All receptors derive from a man between 18 and 29 years old in good health. Some clones in this sample may be carry-over from other donors' samples. Each CDR3 is given with its conserved first and last residue. D genes are given only for firm matches. Clone size, where shown, is once, few, many, or a class for clones that have expanded.

D,size,J,V,DNA,CDR3
.,.,TRBJ1-2,TRBV6-5,TGTGCCAGCAGCCGCGGGGAGCACTATGGCTACACCTTC,CASSRGEHYGYTF
.,.,TRBJ2-7,TRBV2,TGTGCCAGCAGTGCGTCGGGTCACTCCTACGAGCAGTACTTC,CASSASGHSYEQYF
.,.,TRBJ2-3,TRBV6-4,TGTGCCAGCAGTCCAGCCCGGACCCCACGGGATACGCAGTATTTT,CASSPARTPRDTQYF
TRBD1,.,TRBJ2-5,TRBV5-1,TGCGCCAGCAGCTTGGGGACAGGATCGGGGCAAGAGACCCAGTACTTC,CASSLGTGSGQETQYF
.,.,TRBJ1-1,TRBV6-1,TGTGCCAGCAGTGAGCCCAATAACAAGAACACTGAAGCTTTCTTT,CASSEPNNKNTEAFF
TRBD1,once,TRBJ1-3,TRBV10-3,TGTGCCATCACTAGGGACAGGGGAAACACCATATATTTT,CAITRDRGNTIYF
TRBD1,once,TRBJ2-7,TRBV5-4,TGTGCCAGCAGCTCGACAGGGGTTCCCGAGCAGTACTTC,CASSSTGVPEQYF
.,.,TRBJ2-7,TRBV11-2,TGTGCCAGCAGCTTAGGAACTCGGGGCAGGTATCACGAGCAGTACTTC,CASSLGTRGRYHEQYF
TRBD2,.,TRBJ2-1,TRBV4-2,TGTGCCAGCGCTCGGACTAGCGGGGCTGGGAATGAGCAGTTCTTC,CASARTSGAGNEQFF
.,once,TRBJ2-3,TRBV18,TGTGCCAGCTCTCGGGGAAGCACAGATACGCAGTATTTT,CASSRGSTDTQYF
TRBD1,.,TRBJ1-2,TRBV28,TGTGCCAGCAGTTTAAGGACAGGGGATGGCTACACCTTC,CASSLRTGDGYTF
TRBD1,once,TRBJ2-2,TRBV7-3,TGTGCCAGCAGCGCCTGGACAGGGGCGCCTACGAACACCGGGGAGCTGTTTTTT,CASSAWTGAPTNTGELFF